This T cell receptor beta chain was observed in a study of blood T cell repertoires in COVID-19. J was trimmed by 0 bases and V by 3 bases; bases with no gene match: 4. The CDR3 has 16 amino acids. Germline values: CDR1 SGDLS, CDR2 YYNGEE. The table came from immunoSEQ multiplex PCR; TCRdb's copy has only in-frame clones and leaves some out. Seen here are some 100,000 clones, around four fifths observed once, and the top ten hold roughly 12%. Sequenced sample: peripheral blood. The chain couples TRBV9 to TRBJ2-2, with 8 bases aligning to TRBD2. The sequence derives from a woman aged 65 to 85 with acute or convalescent COVID-19. In DNA, the CDR3 is TGTGCCAGCAGCGCAGGACTAGCCCCGAACACCGGGGAGCTGTTTTTT. This codes for CASSAGLAPNTGELFF.